The 10 T cell receptor beta chains reported below all come from one sample, sequenced in a study of T cell changes during pregnancy in multiple sclerosis. The assay was immunoSEQ multiplex PCR, and TCRdb's table has in-frame clones only and misses some. Counted here are some 69,000 clones, roughly 87% occurring once; the ten biggest clones make up roughly 2.2%. The sequenced sample was peripheral blood, obtained in the second trimester of pregnancy. The receptors derive from a female donor in good health, enrolled as a control in a pregnancy study.

The chain carries TRBV5-1 and TRBJ2-3, with 9 bases aligning to TRBD2. Germline V lookup: CDR1 SGHRS, CDR2 YFSETQ. With V trimmed by 4 bases and J by 0 bases, 6 bases remained unmatched. This CDR3 has 16 amino acids. In DNA, the CDR3 is TGCGCCAGCAGCCCTCCTAGCGGGGAGAGCACAGATACGCAGTATTTT. As protein: CASSPPSGESTDTQYF.

V gene TRBV6-5 combines with J gene TRBJ1-2; D uncertain. Germline V CDR1 and CDR2: MNHEY, SVGAGI. V gave up 2 bases and J gave up 7 bases, with 8 bases separating them. This CDR3 comprises 12 residues. CDR3 sequence: CASSYEARGYTF. The CDR3 coding sequence is TGTGCCAGCAGTTACGAGGCGCGTGGCTACACCTTC.

The chain carries TRBV13 and TRBJ2-1; D is possibly TRBD2 (6 bases). CDR1 and CDR2 from the germline V gene are PRHDT and FYEKMQ (reference sequence). CDR3 length: 14 amino acids. Trimming left V 5 bases short and J 9 bases short, with 17 bases between. The CDR3 DNA follows: TGTGCCAGCAGCGTCGGGACTCTTGGGACTGAGCAGTTCTTC. Translated: CASSVGTLGTEQFF.

The J gene is TRBJ2-7, the V gene TRBV5-5; 7 bases line up with TRBD1. Trimming took 4 bases from V and 2 from J; bases not matched to a gene: 3. This CDR3 spans 13 amino acids. CDR1 is SGHKS and CDR2 is YYEKEE in the germline V gene (reference sequence). The CDR3: CASSPGTAYEQYF. In DNA form, the CDR3 reads TGTGCCAGCAGCCCGGGGACAGCCTACGAGCAGTACTTC.

The chain links TRBV28 to TRBJ1-5; 9 positions agree with TRBD1. The CDR3 totals 14 residues. The germline gives CDR1 MDHEN, CDR2 SYDVKM. The V gene end was trimmed by 3 bases and the J gene end by 5 bases; junction bases not matched to a gene: 2. The CDR3 is CASSLGTGHQPQHF. As DNA, the CDR3 is TGTGCCAGCAGTTTGGGGACAGGGCATCAGCCCCAGCATTTT.

This chain links TRBV13 with TRBJ2-3; 9 bases agree with TRBD1. This CDR3 has 12 amino acids. V lost 5 bases, J lost 14 bases, and 8 bases stayed unmatched. Per the germline V gene, CDR1 is PRHDT and CDR2 is FYEKMQ (reference sequence). CDR3 nucleotides: TGTGCCAGCAGCCCCGGACAGGGGATCGCGTATTTT. This gives the protein CASSPGQGIAYF.

The CDR3 sequence: CASSQYPGYEQYF. The CDR3 DNA sequence: TGTGCCAGCAGCCAATACCCGGGATACGAGCAGTACTTC. The genes are TRBV4-2 and TRBJ2-7; tentative D call: TRBD2 (5 bases). The CDR3 has 13 amino acids. Germline-derived CDR1 and CDR2 are LGHNA and YNFKEQ. Trimming took 2 bases from V and 4 from J, leaving 9 bases between them.

V and J are TRBV6-1 and TRBJ2-1, with 10 bases lining up with TRBD2. Germline V CDR1 and CDR2: MNHNS, SASEGT. This CDR3 comprises 15 residues. Germline trimming cut 6 bases from V and 6 bases from J; bases unmatched to any gene: 8. CDR3 in DNA: TGTGCCAGCAGCCTGACTAGCGGGCCCACCAATGAGCAGTTCTTC. It yields the protein CASSLTSGPTNEQFF.

The V call is TRBV7-3, the J call TRBJ2-5; possibly TRBD1 for D (7 bases). Germline CDR1 reads SGHTA; CDR2 reads FQGTGA. V shed 6 bases and J shed 5 bases, with 16 bases lying between them. The CDR3 length is 14 residues. The CDR3 DNA follows: TGTGCCAGCAGGGCAGGGGGGCGAAGTGAGACCCAGTACTTC. It specifies CASRAGGRSETQYF. The variable domain in full, completed from reference TRBV7-3 and TRBJ2-5, reads GAGVSQTPSNKVTEKGKYVELRCDPISGHTALYWYRQSLGQGPEFLIYFQGTGAADDSGLPNDRFFAVRPEGSVSTLKIQRTERGDSAVYLCASRAGGRSETQYFGPGTRLLVL.

Regarding this clone: This specimen includes other DNA sequences encoding the same CDR3. The chain links TRBV5-8 to TRBJ1-6; D is ambiguous. This CDR3 has 13 residues. From germline, CDR1 is SGHTS and CDR2 YDEGEE. V lost 2 bases and J lost 8, with 8 bases in between. The CDR3 here is CASSFNRDSPLHF. CDR3 nucleotides: TGTGCCAGCAGCTTTAACAGAGATTCACCCCTCCACTTT.